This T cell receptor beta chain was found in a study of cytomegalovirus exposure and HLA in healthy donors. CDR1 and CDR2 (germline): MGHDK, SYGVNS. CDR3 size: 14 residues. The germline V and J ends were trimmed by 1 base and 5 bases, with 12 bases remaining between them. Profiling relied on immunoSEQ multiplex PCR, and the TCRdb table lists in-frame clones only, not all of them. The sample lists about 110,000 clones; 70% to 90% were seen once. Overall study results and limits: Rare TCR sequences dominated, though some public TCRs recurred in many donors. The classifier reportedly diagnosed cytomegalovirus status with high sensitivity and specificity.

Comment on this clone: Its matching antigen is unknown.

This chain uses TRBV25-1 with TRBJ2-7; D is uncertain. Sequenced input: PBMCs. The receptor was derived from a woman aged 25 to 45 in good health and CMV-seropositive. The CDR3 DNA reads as TGTGCCAGCAGTGAATGGTTGGCCCCCCACGAGCAGTACTTC. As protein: CASSEWLAPHEQYF.